These T cell receptor beta chains were read from a single sample in a study of blood T cell repertoires in COVID-19. The method was immunoSEQ multiplex PCR; TCRdb's version includes in-frame clones alone and lacks a portion of them. Among 65,000 to 90,000 clones listed, roughly 80% were seen once. Sequenced input: peripheral blood. The receptors derive from a woman at least 80 years old with active or convalescent COVID-19. The CDR3 runs from the conserved cysteine through the conserved F or W. A D gene is named only where the DNA matches it firmly. A row's size may be missing; if present it is once, few, many or a size class.

D	size	J	V	CDR3	DNA
TRBD2	-	TRBJ2-2	TRBV27	CASSLSRPSGNTGELFF	TGTGCCAGCAGTTTATCTAGGCCTAGCGGTAACACCGGGGAGCTGTTTTTT
-	-	TRBJ1-2	TRBV6-5	CASSLGTAVNYGYTF	TGTGCCAGCAGTCTCGGGACTGCAGTTAACTATGGCTACACCTTC
-	-	TRBJ2-7	TRBV29-1	CSGRGSHEQYF	TGCAGCGGCCGAGGCAGCCACGAGCAGTACTTC
-	-	TRBJ1-4	TRBV7-2	CASSPPGQGEKLFF	TGTGCCAGCAGCCCCCCAGGCCAGGGGGAAAAACTGTTTTTT
-	few	TRBJ1-2	TRBV30	CAWRQQGRIYGYTF	TGTGCCTGGCGCCAACAGGGCCGTATTTACGGCTACACCTTC
TRBD1	-	TRBJ1-2	TRBV12-3/TRBV12-4	CASQTGTGGYTF	TGTGCCAGCCAGACAGGGACAGGTGGCTACACCTTC
TRBD1	-	TRBJ2-5	TRBV6-2/TRBV6-3	CASSYSDRVGGETQYF	TGTGCCAGCAGTTACTCGGACAGGGTGGGGGGAGAGACCCAGTACTTC
-	-	TRBJ2-3	TRBV9	CASSLSVPPSTDTQYF	TGTGCCAGCAGCCTGAGCGTGCCACCAAGCACAGATACGCAGTATTTT
TRBD2	-	TRBJ2-3	TRBV6-5	CASSLREGGTDTQYF	TGTGCCAGCAGCCTCCGGGAGGGCGGCACAGATACGCAGTATTTT
-	-	TRBJ2-1	TRBV2	CASTPFTGTEQFF	TGTGCCAGCACTCCCTTTACAGGGACTGAGCAGTTCTTC
-	medium-sized	TRBJ2-3	TRBV7-9	CASSLGLGSDTQYF	TGTGCCAGCAGCTTAGGGCTAGGATCAGATACGCAGTATTTT
TRBD2	-	TRBJ2-1	TRBV9	CASSEGLAGPFDEQFF	TGTGCCAGCAGCGAGGGACTAGCGGGACCCTTCGATGAGCAGTTCTTC
-	-	TRBJ1-1	TRBV19	CATKDFRTEAFF	TGTGCCACCAAGGACTTTCGGACTGAAGCTTTCTTT
TRBD2	-	TRBJ2-1	TRBV11-2	CASSLVAGDNEQFF	TGTGCCAGCAGCTTAGTTGCGGGGGACAATGAGCAGTTCTTC
-	-	TRBJ2-3	TRBV18	CASSPVLALGDTQYF	TGTGCCAGCTCGCCCGTACTAGCCCTCGGTGATACGCAGTATTTT
-	-	TRBJ1-1	TRBV14	CASSPWGRGNTEAFF	TGTGCCAGCAGCCCCTGGGGCAGGGGGAACACTGAAGCTTTCTTT
-	-	TRBJ2-5	TRBV7-2	CASSLAFSRGETQYF	TGTGCCAGCAGCTTAGCGTTTAGTCGGGGGGAGACCCAGTACTTC
TRBD1	-	TRBJ1-2	TRBV28	CASYRGFYPYYGYTF	TGTGCCAGCTACAGGGGATTTTATCCCTACTATGGCTACACCTTC
-	-	TRBJ2-5	TRBV19	CASSTDTATRETQYF	TGTGCCAGTAGTACCGATACCGCAACTCGAGAGACCCAGTACTTC
TRBD1	-	TRBJ2-7	TRBV6-5	CASSSWDRQTGEQYF	TGTGCCAGCAGTTCATGGGACAGGCAGACAGGGGAGCAGTACTTC
-	-	TRBJ1-6	TRBV28	CASNRPGLGGTNSPLHF	TGTGCCAGCAACCGACCCGGCCTGGGAGGGACGAATTCACCCCTCCACTTT
TRBD2	-	TRBJ2-1	TRBV7-9	CASSLQLAVYNEQFF	TGTGCCAGCAGCTTACAACTAGCGGTCTACAATGAGCAGTTCTTC
-	-	TRBJ2-1	TRBV14	CASSQVPANEQFF	TGTGCCAGCAGCCAAGTTCCAGCGAATGAGCAGTTCTTC
-	-	TRBJ1-5	TRBV19	CASSIAGFDNQPQHF	TGTGCCAGTAGTATAGCGGGGTTTGACAATCAGCCCCAGCATTTT
-	-	TRBJ2-3	TRBV7-3	CASSLRLGDGTDTQYF	TGTGCCAGCAGCTTAAGGTTAGGGGATGGCACAGATACGCAGTATTTT
-	-	TRBJ2-1	TRBV27	CASSLQRLNEQFF	TGTGCCAGCAGTTTGCAGCGACTCAATGAGCAGTTCTTC
-	-	TRBJ2-7	TRBV4-1	CASSQGIGGSYEQYF	TGCGCCAGCAGCCAAGGTATCGGGGGCTCCTACGAGCAGTACTTC
TRBD1	-	TRBJ1-6	TRBV28	CASREDRSHRWSYNSPLHF	TGTGCCAGCAGAGAGGACAGGAGCCACCGGTGGTCCTATAATTCACCCCTCCACTTT
TRBD1	-	TRBJ1-4	TRBV27	CASSDRGSTNEKLFF	TGTGCCAGCAGTGACAGGGGCTCAACTAATGAAAAACTGTTTTTT
TRBD1	-	TRBJ2-5	TRBV10-3	CAISKTGLETQYF	TGTGCCATCAGTAAGACAGGGTTGGAGACCCAGTACTTC
-	-	TRBJ2-1	TRBV9	CASSVVGGTSYNEQFF	TGTGCCAGCAGCGTAGTGGGGGGGACATCCTACAATGAGCAGTTCTTC
TRBD1	-	TRBJ1-5	TRBV28	CASKRWETGVPNQPQHF	TGTGCCAGCAAAAGGTGGGAAACAGGGGTACCCAATCAGCCCCAGCATTTT
TRBD1	-	TRBJ1-2	TRBV6-2/TRBV6-3	CASSLTGTGITYGYTF	TGTGCCAGCAGCTTAACCGGGACAGGGATTACCTATGGCTACACCTTC
TRBD1	-	TRBJ1-1	TRBV7-9	CASSPEPGQMNTEAFF	TGTGCCAGCAGCCCTGAACCGGGACAGATGAACACTGAAGCTTTCTTT
-	once	TRBJ1-3	TRBV9	CASSGVPGRNTIYF	TGTGCCAGCAGCGGAGTTCCGGGGAGAAACACCATATATTTT
-	-	TRBJ2-2	TRBV24-1	CATGEASRPATGELFF	TGTGCCACCGGGGAGGCCTCTCGTCCCGCCACCGGGGAGCTGTTTTTT
TRBD2	few	TRBJ2-7	TRBV28	CASSFSGSYEQYF	TGTGCCAGCAGTTTTAGCGGGAGCTACGAGCAGTACTTC
-	-	TRBJ2-3	TRBV6-5	CASSWTAASTDTQYF	TGTGCCAGCAGTTGGACAGCTGCTAGCACAGATACGCAGTATTTT
TRBD1	-	TRBJ1-2	TRBV19	CASSIKGGAGNYGYTF	TGTGCCAGTAGTATAAAAGGGGGCGCCGGAAACTATGGCTACACCTTC
-	-	TRBJ2-7	TRBV6-1	CASSEPRVEQYF	TGTGCCAGCAGTGAACCCAGGGTAGAGCAGTACTTC
TRBD1	once	TRBJ2-3	TRBV4-2	CASSLHLTGYGTDTQYF	TGTGCCAGCAGCCTTCACTTGACAGGGTACGGCACAGATACGCAGTATTTT